A single sample gave rise to the 28 T cell receptor beta chains below, sequenced in a study of identical twins. TCRdb used MiXCR to reprocess the 5' RACE reads, holding one entry per CDR3 protein. The data hold around 450,000 distinct CDR3 sequences, with approximately 15% observed a single time. The sample was also reused in another study, on yellow fever vaccine responses in identical twins.

The sequenced sample consisted of CD4+ T cells sorted from blood. The receptors here all came from a woman aged 18-30 years in good health.

The V call is TRBV6-2 or TRBV6-3, the J call TRBJ2-6, with TRBD2 as a possible D gene (6 bases). The V and J ends lost 6 bases and 0 bases respectively, with 21 bases between them. Germline V gene lookup returns CDR1 MNHEY and CDR2 SVGEGT. The CDR3 extends over 19 amino acids. Here the CDR3 DNA reads TGTGCCAGCAGCTCCATACTGGGGGGTAGGGGCTCTGGGGCCAACGTCCTGACTTTC. Its translation: CASSSILGGRGSGANVLTF.

This clonotype was seen a handful of times. The V gene is TRBV23-1, the J gene TRBJ1-6; the D is unclear. TRBV23-1 is noted as an ORF with a role that remains uncertain. There are 15 residues in the CDR3. The V end was cut by 6 bases, the J end by 4 bases, with 13 bases between. The CDR3 DNA sequence: TGCGCCAGCAGCGCCCTCCCCCAATATAATTCACCCCTCCACTTT. Its translation: CASSALPQYNSPLHF.

In nucleotides, the CDR3 is TGTGCCAGCTCAGAAACCGGGGTGCAGTACTTC. Its translation: CASSETGVQYF. The V call is TRBV6-2 or TRBV6-3, the J call TRBJ2-7; tentative D call: TRBD2 (5 bases). The germline V gene has CDR1 MNHEY and CDR2 SVGEGT. Trimming removed 8 bases from V and 9 bases from J, with 14 bases in between. CDR3 size: 11 residues.

This clonotype occurred a few times. The CDR3 reads CASSLEAAYEQYF. As DNA, the CDR3 is TGTGCCAGCAGCTTAGAGGCGGCCTACGAGCAGTACTTC. The chain combines TRBV7-2 with TRBJ2-7; D is unclear. The V end lost 1 base, the J end lost 2 bases, and 6 bases lay between the germline ends. CDR1 is SGHTA and CDR2 is FQGNSA in the germline V gene. The CDR3 sequence is 13 residues long.

The rearrangement links TRBV6-6 to TRBJ2-5; D is undetermined. Germline assignment: CDR1 MNHNY and CDR2 SVGAGI (reference sequence). V lost 3 bases and J 5 bases, leaving 7 bases between the germline ends. The CDR3 runs to 12 residues. CDR3 sequence: CASSYVRETQYF. The CDR3 DNA follows: TGTGCCAGCAGTTATGTAAGGGAGACCCAGTACTTC.

This clonotype was seen a few times. As DNA, the CDR3 is TGTGCCAGCAGCTACGGGACAGCCGGGGGGACCCAGTACTTC. Translating gives CASSYGTAGGTQYF. This chain uses TRBV7-9 with TRBJ2-5; a weak D match, TRBD1 (7 bases). The germline V and J ends were trimmed by 4 bases and 7 bases, with 16 bases remaining between them. This CDR3 has 14 amino acids. The V gene's germline CDR1 is SEHNR and CDR2 FQNEAQ (reference sequence).

This clonotype was seen only a few times. This chain links TRBV7-2 with TRBJ2-3; 11 bases fit TRBD1. In germline, CDR1 is SGHTA, CDR2 FQGNSA. The J segment lost 0 bases and the V segment lost 5 bases, leaving 4 bases of the junction unmatched. The CDR3 covers 16 residues. The chain's CDR3 is CASSRGTGGSTDTQYF. In DNA, the CDR3 is TGTGCCAGCAGCAGAGGGACAGGGGGTAGCACAGATACGCAGTATTTT.

This clonotype has more than one count but fewer than ten. The chain is built from TRBV12-3 or TRBV12-4 and TRBJ2-3; 8 bases match TRBD2. Trimming took 5 bases from V and 4 from J; bases not matched to a gene: 23. CDR3 length equals 20 residues. As DNA, the CDR3 is TGTGCCAGCAGTGAAGGACAGAGCAAGGGGGTAGCGGGAAGCGCAGATACGCAGTATTTT. It encodes CASSEGQSKGVAGSADTQYF.

This chain links TRBV29-1 with TRBJ1-6; no definite D call. From germline, CDR1 is SQVTM and CDR2 ANQGSEA. Trimming left V 4 bases short and J 0 bases short, with 4 bases between. The CDR3 has 13 residues. The CDR3 loop reads CSVASSYNSPLHF. The CDR3 DNA reads as TGCAGCGTTGCCAGCTCCTATAATTCACCCCTCCACTTT.

The chain recombines TRBV5-1 with TRBJ2-4, with a tentative D call TRBD2 (5 bases). The V gene's germline CDR1 is SGHRS and CDR2 YFSETQ. The CDR3 totals 19 residues. V gave up 1 base and J gave up 1 base, with 21 bases separating them. The CDR3 nucleotides are TGCGCCAGCAGCTTGTTGGCCCCGGCGGACGGGGTGGCCAAAAACATTCAGTACTTC. Protein: CASSLLAPADGVAKNIQYF.

This chain connects TRBV30 to TRBJ2-5; D possibly corresponds to TRBD2 (6 bases). The length of the CDR3 is 15 residues. Trimming left V 1 base short and J 2 bases short, with 14 bases between. Looked up from germline, CDR1 is GTSNPN and CDR2 is SVGIG (reference sequence). This chain's CDR3 is CAWSAQLGGQETQYF. CDR3 DNA sequence: TGTGCCTGGAGTGCGCAACTAGGAGGGCAAGAGACCCAGTACTTC.

This clonotype was seen ten or more times. The chain joins TRBV5-1 to TRBJ2-1; D gene unclear. CDR3 length: 16 residues. V lost 0 bases to trimming and J lost 0 bases, with 10 bases between them. CDR1 is SGHRS, CDR2 YFSETQ, per germline. DNA for the CDR3: TGCGCCAGCAGCTTGGATTCGTCTAGCTCCTACAATGAGCAGTTCTTC. Its translation is CASSLDSSSSYNEQFF.

The V call is TRBV28, the J call TRBJ2-5; D is uncertain. The CDR3 is 14 amino acids. CDR1 is MDHEN and CDR2 is SYDVKM in the germline V gene. Trimming cost V 6 bases and J 5 bases, with 16 bases left between them. The CDR3 here is CASSPSQVYETQYF. CDR3 bases: TGTGCCAGCAGCCCCTCTCAGGTTTACGAGACCCAGTACTTC. Based on the CDR3 plus reference TRBV28 and TRBJ2-5, the full variable domain is DVKVTQSSRYLVKRTGEKVFLECVQDMDHENMFWYRQDPGLGLRLIYFSYDVKMKEKGDIPEGYSVSREKKERFSLILESASTNQTSMYLCASSPSQVYETQYFGPGTRLLVL.

The chain is built from TRBV6-4 and TRBJ2-4; D gene ambiguous. The CDR3 runs 12 residues. V lost 2 bases to trimming and J lost 6 bases, with 5 bases between them. Looked up from germline, CDR1 is MRHNA and CDR2 is SNTAGT. The CDR3 bases are TGTGCCAGCAGTGACCCCATAAACATTCAGTACTTC. It translates to CASSDPINIQYF.

The rearrangement uses TRBV5-5 and TRBJ2-2, with TRBD1 matching over 8 bases. The CDR3 is 17 residues long. The V segment lost 4 bases and the J segment 1 base; nucleotides outside the gene matches: 9. CDR1 SGHKS and CDR2 YYEKEE come from the germline V gene (reference sequence). The chain's CDR3 is CASSKIGQGGNTGELFF. The CDR3 nucleotides are TGTGCCAGCAGCAAAATCGGACAGGGAGGGAACACCGGGGAGCTGTTTTTT.

This sequence joins TRBV27 and TRBJ2-2, with 10 bases matching TRBD1. Germline assignment: CDR1 MNHEY and CDR2 SMNVEV (reference sequence). V lost 3 bases, J lost 5 bases, and 6 bases stayed unmatched. This CDR3 has 16 residues. The CDR3 DNA reads TGTGCCAGCAGTTTTCAACGGGACAGGGGAACCGGGGAGCTGTTTTTT. Amino acid sequence: CASSFQRDRGTGELFF.

The chain joins TRBV5-1 to TRBJ2-3; 9 nucleotides align to TRBD2. Trimming at V came to 5 bases and at J to 3 bases, leaving 7 bases not matched to a gene. Germline loops: CDR1 SGHRS, CDR2 YFSETQ. The CDR3 contains 15 residues. CDR3 bases: TGCGCCAGCAGTTTTCAAGCGGGGGGTACAGATACGCAGTATTTT. Translating gives CASSFQAGGTDTQYF.

This clonotype was picked up a small number of times. J is TRBJ2-3 and V is TRBV5-4; TRBD1 matches at 10 bases. Germline assignment: CDR1 SGHNT and CDR2 YYREEE (reference sequence). With V trimmed by 4 bases and J by 2 bases, 7 bases remained unmatched. The CDR3 consists of 16 residues. The CDR3 spells CASSSRTGGITDTQYF. CDR3 in DNA: TGTGCCAGCAGCAGTAGGACAGGGGGAATCACAGATACGCAGTATTTT.

The V gene is TRBV20-1, the J gene TRBJ2-7, with D possibly being TRBD2 (6 bases). Trimming left V 1 base short and J 4 bases short, with 11 bases between. Germline assignment: CDR1 DFQATT and CDR2 SNEGSKA (reference sequence). This CDR3 is built from 13 residues. CDR3 sequence: CSARVGGRYEQYF. The CDR3 nucleotides read TGCAGTGCTAGAGTGGGGGGTCGGTACGAGCAGTACTTC.

The gene calls are TRBV7-9 and TRBJ2-3, with 13 bases identical to TRBD2. The germline V gene has CDR1 SEHNR and CDR2 FQNEAQ (reference sequence). There are 16 residues in the CDR3. With V trimmed by 5 bases and J by 5 bases, 7 bases remained unmatched. The CDR3 reads CASSLRLAGGRDTQYF. DNA of the CDR3: TGTGCCAGCAGCCTCCGACTAGCGGGGGGACGAGATACGCAGTATTTT.

This clonotype showed up just a few times. The V gene is TRBV29-1, the J gene TRBJ2-5; D ambiguous. CDR1 SQVTM and CDR2 ANQGSEA come from the germline V gene. The V and J ends lost 7 bases and 1 base respectively, with 16 bases between them. CDR3 size: 14 residues. The CDR3 loop reads CSASAAVTQETQYF. CDR3 sequence (DNA): TGCAGCGCTTCAGCAGCCGTCACCCAAGAGACCCAGTACTTC.

This clonotype was recorded a few times. The chain carries TRBV5-5 and TRBJ2-5, with TRBD2 matching 12 bases. Germline V gene lookup returns CDR1 SGHKS and CDR2 YYEKEE (reference sequence). With V trimmed by 3 bases and J by 5 bases, 5 bases remained unmatched. This CDR3 has 15 amino acids. CDR3 bases: TGTGCCAGCAGCTCCCCTAGCGGGGGGGCTGAGACCCAGTACTTC. Amino acid sequence: CASSSPSGGAETQYF.

This clonotype was recorded a few times. This chain connects TRBV5-6 to TRBJ2-3; D not resolved. This CDR3 spans 15 amino acids. V shed 0 bases and J shed 0 bases, with 8 bases lying between them. Per germline, CDR1 SGHDT and CDR2 YYEEEE. The chain's CDR3 is CASSLGAPSTDTQYF. Here the CDR3 DNA reads TGTGCCAGCAGCTTGGGAGCCCCAAGCACAGATACGCAGTATTTT.

The V and J genes are TRBV7-9 and TRBJ2-5; 11 bases are a match to TRBD2. The CDR3 consists of 15 residues. CDR1 SEHNR and CDR2 FQNEAQ come from the germline V gene (reference sequence). V lost 5 bases and J lost 2; bases outside the gene matches: 4. CDR3 sequence: CASSRRLAGQETQYF. The CDR3 DNA reads as TGTGCCAGCAGCCGCCGACTAGCGGGACAAGAGACCCAGTACTTC.

The chain has TRBV28 and TRBJ2-2; TRBD1 matches 7 bases. V lost 10 bases to trimming and J lost 7 bases; unmatched junction nucleotides: 6. Germline CDR1 MDHEN, CDR2 SYDVKM. There are 12 residues in the CDR3. The CDR3 DNA reads as TGTGCCACCATGACAGGGCTCGGGGAGCTGTTTTTT. It is translated as CATMTGLGELFF.

In this sample, this clonotype turned up a few times. The V call is TRBV12-3 or TRBV12-4, the J call TRBJ2-7, with 10 bases identical to TRBD2. V trimming: 3 bases; J trimming: 0 bases; junction bases outside the gene matches: 8. The CDR3 is made up of 17 amino acids. Here the CDR3 reads CASSFRTSGTFSYEQYF. In nucleotides, the CDR3 is TGTGCCAGCAGTTTCAGGACTAGCGGAACCTTCTCCTACGAGCAGTACTTC.

In this sample, this clonotype turned up a few times. This chain connects TRBV7-9 to TRBJ2-7; 11 bases match TRBD2. J was trimmed by 1 base and V by 5 bases; bases with no gene match: 10. The germline V gene has CDR1 SEHNR and CDR2 FQNEAQ (reference sequence). The CDR3 extends over 17 amino acids. CDR3 region: CASSQFQGLADSYEQYF. CDR3 DNA: TGTGCCAGCAGCCAATTCCAGGGACTAGCGGATTCCTACGAGCAGTACTTC.

This clonotype has more than one count but fewer than ten. This chain uses TRBV18 with TRBJ2-3; 7 nucleotides align to TRBD1. This CDR3 spans 17 amino acids. V lost 4 bases and J lost 1; bases outside the gene matches: 11. Germline V lookup: CDR1 KGHSH, CDR2 LQKENI. The DNA for the CDR3 is TGTGCCAGCTCACACCCGGACAGGACCAAGGGCACAGATACGCAGTATTTT. Translating it yields CASSHPDRTKGTDTQYF. Combining the CDR3 with reference TRBV18 and TRBJ2-3 gives the whole variable domain NAGVMQNPRHLVRRRGQEARLRCSPMKGHSHVYWYRQLPEEGLKFMVYLQKENIIDESGMPKERFSAEFPKEGPSILRIQQVVRGDSAAYFCASSHPDRTKGTDTQYFGPGTRLTVL.